The T cell receptor (beta chain) described here comes from a study of T-cell memory formation after mild COVID-19. Findings and caveats of the study: Researchers report contracting CD4+ clones mostly in CM and EM, with CD8+ clones in EMRA.

The CDR3 spans 18 residues. Germline V CDR1 and CDR2: LGHNA, YSLEER. The V gene lost 0 bases and the J gene lost 6 bases, with 20 bases spanning the gap. This clonotype was counted between two and nine times. The antigen remains undetermined. TCRdb fed the 5' RACE reads into MiXCR, producing one record per CDR3 protein. The table has roughly 160,000 distinct CDR3 sequences, about 9.9% seen once. The clonotype originates from a man aged 18 to 30 who had mild COVID-19 (a few samples of this study predate the infection). Cell type and time point are not known. The J gene is TRBJ2-2, the V gene TRBV4-3; D possibly corresponds to TRBD2 (6 bases). The material sequenced was PBMCs or a T cell subset sorted from them (not recorded which). The CDR3 nucleotides read TGCGCCAGCAGCCAAGATTGGGCTAGCGCAGGAGGGCCCGGGGAGCTGTTTTTT. Its protein product is CASSQDWASAGGPGELFF.